The next 5 T cell receptor beta chains were all read from a single sample in a study of blood T cell dynamics during melanoma immunotherapy. Sequencing was performed with immunoSEQ multiplex PCR; in TCRdb, only in-frame clones are kept and a portion is missing. The sample has under 20,000 clones; roughly 87% are singletons. Time point meaning: week 3, after first cycle of checkpoint inhibitor. Sequencing used blood, obtained from a patient treated with checkpoint blockade. These receptors all stem from a human donor with melanoma.

The chain combines TRBV7-8 with TRBJ1-5; 7 bases map to TRBD1. With 1 base clipped from V and 3 bases from J, the junction kept 6 bases outside the gene matches. CDR3 length: 16 residues. Germline assignment: CDR1 SGHVS and CDR2 FQNEAQ. CDR3 in amino acids: CASSLGGTVDNQPQHF. In DNA form, the CDR3 reads TGTGCCAGCAGCTTAGGTGGGACAGTGGACAATCAGCCCCAGCATTTT.

This chain uses TRBV9 with TRBJ2-1; TRBD2 aligns across 9 bases. There are 18 residues in the CDR3. The germline V gene has CDR1 SGDLS and CDR2 YYNGEE. V was clipped by 10 bases and J by 0 bases; unmatched bases: 17. The CDR3 region is CASSGSTSGYSSYNEQFF. The CDR3 DNA reads as TGTGCCTCCTCGGGGTCCACTAGCGGGTACAGCTCCTACAATGAGCAGTTCTTC.

This sequence joins TRBV9 and TRBJ2-2; 7 bases agree with TRBD1. V was pared by 0 bases and J by 8 bases, with 7 bases of the junction left unmatched. Germline CDR1 and CDR2: SGDLS and YYNGEE. The CDR3 runs 15 residues. In DNA form, the CDR3 reads TGTGCCAGCAGCGTAGGTGACAGGGTTGCTGGGGAGCTGTTTTTT. Protein product: CASSVGDRVAGELFF.

The chain links TRBV30 to TRBJ2-7; tentatively, D is TRBD1 (6 bases). This CDR3 has 14 residues. Germline loops: CDR1 GTSNPN, CDR2 SVGIG (reference sequence). Trimming left V 1 base short and J 6 bases short, with 16 bases between. In DNA, the CDR3 is TGTGCCTGGAGTGCCGACAGGTTTCAGTCCGAGCAGTACTTC. Its protein is CAWSADRFQSEQYF.

In its sample, this clone was seen a few times. The chain recombines TRBV6-6 with TRBJ1-5, with D perhaps TRBD1 (5 bases). CDR3 length equals 14 residues. The germline gives CDR1 MNHNY, CDR2 SVGAGI (reference sequence). V gave up 7 bases and J gave up 7 bases, with 17 bases separating them. The CDR3 region is CASTEGRERQPQHF. DNA of the CDR3: TGTGCCAGCACCGAGGGGAGGGAGAGGCAGCCCCAGCATTTT.